A selection of T cell receptor beta chains follows, all from one sample in a study of regulatory T cells in long-lasting Graves disease. TCRdb re-called the multiplex PCR reads with MiXCR, one entry per CDR3 protein. The data hold around 340,000 distinct CDR3 sequences, with about 20% observed a single time. The input for sequencing was peripheral blood mononuclear cells (PBMCs), taken when the disease was refractory, from a patient treated with antithyroid drugs. Source of these receptors: a female donor with Graves disease. Each CDR3 is given with its conserved first and last residue. The D gene is left open where the match is weak. Rows may omit the clone size; those that give it use once, few, many or a size class.

clone_size	v_call	j_call	d_call	cdr3_nt	cdr3_aa
-	TRBV7-8	TRBJ2-1	TRBD1	TGTGCCAGCAGCAATAGGGGGCGCGGAACCTACAATGAGCAGTTCTTC	CASSNRGRGTYNEQFF
few	TRBV6-2/TRBV6-3	TRBJ2-2	TRBD2	TGTGCCAGCAGTTACGAGCTAGCGGGAGGATACACCGGGGAGCTGTTTTTT	CASSYELAGGYTGELFF
many	TRBV27	TRBJ2-7	TRBD2	TGTGCCAGCAGTAGCCTAGCGGGAGGCCCCGGTGAGCAGTACTTC	CASSSLAGGPGEQYF
-	TRBV10-2	TRBJ2-1	TRBD2	TGCGCCAGCAGTGACCAGACTAGCGGGAGGCACAATGAGCAGTTCTTC	CASSDQTSGRHNEQFF
many	TRBV29-1	TRBJ2-5	TRBD2	TGCAGCGGTGGGGGGACTAGCGACCAAGAGACCCAGTACTTC	CSGGGTSDQETQYF
many	TRBV30	TRBJ1-1	TRBD1	TGTGCCTGGAGGAGGACAGGAACAGCTTTCTTT	CAWRRTGTAFF
many	TRBV12-3/TRBV12-4	TRBJ2-4	TRBD2	TGTGCCAGCAGTTTACGTGGACTAGCGGGAGGGTGGGCCAAAAACATTCAGTACTTC	CASSLRGLAGGWAKNIQYF
few	TRBV24-1	TRBJ2-5	-	TGTGCCACCAGTGAGGGGGGGGGCGTCGGACAAGAGACCCAGTACTTC	CATSEGGGVGQETQYF
many	TRBV12-3/TRBV12-4	TRBJ2-5	TRBD2	TGTGCCACAGCAGCGGGGGGGCGAGGGGAGACCCAGTACTTC	CATAAGGRGETQYF
many	TRBV3-1	TRBJ2-5	-	TGTGCCAGCAGCCAAGAAGGACTGATCTGGGCCCAGTACTTC	CASSQEGLIWAQYF
few	TRBV9	TRBJ1-4	-	TGTGCCAGCAGCGTCAGTGGGGGACATAGGGATGAAAAACTGTTTTTT	CASSVSGGHRDEKLFF
many	TRBV7-2	TRBJ2-5	-	TGTGCCAGCAGCTTAGCGGGACAAATACAAGAGACCCAGTACTTC	CASSLAGQIQETQYF
many	TRBV6-1	TRBJ2-7	TRBD1	TGTGCCAGCAGCCCCGATACCGGACAGGGATTGTCCTACGAGCAGTACTTC	CASSPDTGQGLSYEQYF
few	TRBV30	TRBJ1-2	-	TGTGCCTGGAGTTGGCCCGGAGGGTATGGCTACACCTTC	CAWSWPGGYGYTF
many	TRBV2	TRBJ2-2	TRBD2	TGTGCCAGCGAGGGACTAGCGGGAGGAGCCGGGGGCGGGGAGCTGTTTTTT	CASEGLAGGAGGGELFF
-	TRBV6-1	TRBJ1-1	-	TGTGCCAGCAGTGAGACACGGGGCACTGAAGCTTTCTTT	CASSETRGTEAFF
many	TRBV28	TRBJ1-6	-	TGTGCCAGCAATATTAGGATACTCAGCTCCTATAATTCACCCCTCCACTTT	CASNIRILSSYNSPLHF
few	TRBV20-1	TRBJ2-7	TRBD2	TGCAGTCTCCCCGGAGCCGGGACTAGCCCCTACGAGCAGTACTTC	CSLPGAGTSPYEQYF
many	TRBV18	TRBJ1-1	-	TGTGCCAGCTCACCCCAAGCCCGGGGGTTTGAGAACACTGAAGCTTTCTTT	CASSPQARGFENTEAFF
-	TRBV20-1	TRBJ2-7	TRBD2	TGCAGTGCTAGAGAGCGGGAGGTACTGGGTTACGAGCAGTACTTC	CSAREREVLGYEQYF
once	TRBV11-2	TRBJ2-7	-	TGTGCCAGCAGCTTAGGATCCCGAGGGGGGTACGAGCAGTACTTC	CASSLGSRGGYEQYF
once	TRBV30	TRBJ1-1	-	TGTGCCTGGAGCCGGAACACTGAAACTTTCTTT	CAWSRNTETFF
-	TRBV4-1	TRBJ2-5	-	TGCGCCAGCAGCCGTACCGGTCCTATAGGGGGAGAGACCCAGTACTTC	CASSRTGPIGGETQYF
-	TRBV6-2/TRBV6-3	TRBJ1-6	TRBD1	TGTGCCAGCAGCTGGACAGGGGGGAGTATTAATTCACCCCTCCACTTT	CASSWTGGSINSPLHF
-	TRBV28	TRBJ2-3	-	TGTGCCAGCAGTTTATTTTCAGATACGCAGTATTTT	CASSLFSDTQYF
-	TRBV7-2	TRBJ2-7	-	TGTGCCAGCAGCTTAAGACTAAGCTCCTACGAGCAGTACTTC	CASSLRLSSYEQYF
many	TRBV12-3/TRBV12-4	TRBJ2-7	TRBD1	TGCGCCAGCAGCAGGGACAGGGGCTACGAGCAGTACTTC	CASSRDRGYEQYF
-	TRBV5-1	TRBJ2-7	-	TGCGCCAGCAGCCCAACCTCCCGGGACAGGGGCGAAGGGGTTGCTAGCGGGAGATTCGACGAGCAGTACTTC	CASSPTSRDRGEGVASGRFDEQYF
many	TRBV12-3/TRBV12-4	TRBJ2-2	TRBD2	TGTGCCAGCAGTTGGGGACTAGGGCCCGGGGAGCTGTTTTTT	CASSWGLGPGELFF
-	TRBV7-9	TRBJ1-5	-	TGTGCCAGCAGCCGTGGAGATAGCAATCAGCCCCAGCATTTT	CASSRGDSNQPQHF
few	TRBV14	TRBJ1-5	-	TGTGCCAGCAGCCAAGATCGCCGAGGCTATCAGCCCCAGCATTTT	CASSQDRRGYQPQHF
few	TRBV6-2/TRBV6-3	TRBJ2-7	TRBD2	TGTGCCAGCAGTTACTCGGGACTAGCGGTTCAGGAGCAGTACTTC	CASSYSGLAVQEQYF
-	TRBV27	TRBJ1-5	TRBD1	TGTGCCAGCAGCCGGGACAGGGGGTTCGGGGGCAATCAGCCCCAGCATTTT	CASSRDRGFGGNQPQHF
many	TRBV15	TRBJ1-5	-	TGTGCCACCAGCCCCCCGGGAGCAGGCCAGCCCCAGCATTTT	CATSPPGAGQPQHF
many	TRBV2	TRBJ2-2	-	TGTGCCAGCACCCGGGACCAAGGGAACACCGGGGAGCTGTTTTTT	CASTRDQGNTGELFF
many	TRBV2	TRBJ2-7	-	TGTGCCAGCATGGTGGCTCAGGGCCCCTACGAGCAGTACTTC	CASMVAQGPYEQYF
few	TRBV5-1	TRBJ2-7	-	TGCGCCAGCAGCTTGATGCAGGGGCCCTCCTACGAGCAGTACTTC	CASSLMQGPSYEQYF
many	TRBV5-1	TRBJ2-7	-	TGCGCCAGCAGCTTGGGTCACGGGAGTTCCTACGAGCAGTACTTC	CASSLGHGSSYEQYF
-	TRBV7-9	TRBJ2-7	-	TGTGCCAGCAGCACGACAGGCCCCTCCTACGAGCAGTACTTC	CASSTTGPSYEQYF
-	TRBV5-1	TRBJ2-4	-	TGCGCCAGTACCGAGGGGGGGATGACCAAAAACATTCAGTACTTC	CASTEGGMTKNIQYF
-	TRBV9	TRBJ1-1	-	TGTGCCAGCAGCGGCCCGACAGAGCCGAACACTGAAGCTTTCTTT	CASSGPTEPNTEAFF
many	TRBV20-1	TRBJ1-2	-	TGCAGTGTTCGGGGTTTCTATGGCTACACCTTC	CSVRGFYGYTF
-	TRBV3-1	TRBJ1-2	TRBD1	TGTGCCAGCAGCCCCGATGACAGGGTTGGCTACACCTTC	CASSPDDRVGYTF
-	TRBV7-2	TRBJ1-5	-	TGTGCCAGCAGCCTAGAGGGGGGTGTGAGTCAGCCCCAGCATTTT	CASSLEGGVSQPQHF
-	TRBV12-3/TRBV12-4	TRBJ1-1	-	TGTGCCAGCAGTCCAGTCGGGACGCCCGCTGAAGCTTTCTTT	CASSPVGTPAEAFF
-	TRBV7-2	TRBJ1-5	TRBD1	TGTGCCAGCAGCTGGACAGGGGGATCTAGCAATCAGCCCCAGCATTTT	CASSWTGGSSNQPQHF
once	TRBV19	TRBJ2-5	-	TGTGCCAGTAGTATCCCCCCAGACGAGGCCCAGTACTTC	CASSIPPDEAQYF
-	TRBV2	TRBJ2-5	TRBD2	TGTGCCAGCAGTGTACCTTCCGGGACTAGCGGGGAAGAGACCCAGTACTTC	CASSVPSGTSGEETQYF
many	TRBV20-1	TRBJ1-2	-	TGCAGACCTCAGGGCGCCAACTATGGCTACACCTTC	CRPQGANYGYTF
-	TRBV7-2	TRBJ2-3	-	TGTGCCAGCAGCTTAGCAGGGTCGGGTCCAGATACGCAGTATTTT	CASSLAGSGPDTQYF
few	TRBV3-1	TRBJ1-3	-	TGTGCCAGCAGCCAAGCAGGTTTCGGAAACACCATATATTTT	CASSQAGFGNTIYF
many	TRBV7-8	TRBJ2-5	-	TGTGCCAGCAGCAAACGAATGACAGGCCCCCAAGAGACCCAGTACTTC	CASSKRMTGPQETQYF